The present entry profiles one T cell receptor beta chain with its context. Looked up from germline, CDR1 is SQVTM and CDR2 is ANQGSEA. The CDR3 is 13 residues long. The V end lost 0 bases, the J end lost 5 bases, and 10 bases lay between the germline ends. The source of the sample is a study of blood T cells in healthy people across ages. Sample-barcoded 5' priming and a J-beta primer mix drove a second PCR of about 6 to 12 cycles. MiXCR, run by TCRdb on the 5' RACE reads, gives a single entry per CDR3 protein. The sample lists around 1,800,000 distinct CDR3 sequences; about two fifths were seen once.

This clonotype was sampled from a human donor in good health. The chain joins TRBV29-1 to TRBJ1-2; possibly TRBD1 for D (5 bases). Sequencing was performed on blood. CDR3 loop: CSVEDPGTYGYTF. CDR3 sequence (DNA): TGCAGCGTTGAAGATCCAGGGACGTATGGCTACACCTTC.